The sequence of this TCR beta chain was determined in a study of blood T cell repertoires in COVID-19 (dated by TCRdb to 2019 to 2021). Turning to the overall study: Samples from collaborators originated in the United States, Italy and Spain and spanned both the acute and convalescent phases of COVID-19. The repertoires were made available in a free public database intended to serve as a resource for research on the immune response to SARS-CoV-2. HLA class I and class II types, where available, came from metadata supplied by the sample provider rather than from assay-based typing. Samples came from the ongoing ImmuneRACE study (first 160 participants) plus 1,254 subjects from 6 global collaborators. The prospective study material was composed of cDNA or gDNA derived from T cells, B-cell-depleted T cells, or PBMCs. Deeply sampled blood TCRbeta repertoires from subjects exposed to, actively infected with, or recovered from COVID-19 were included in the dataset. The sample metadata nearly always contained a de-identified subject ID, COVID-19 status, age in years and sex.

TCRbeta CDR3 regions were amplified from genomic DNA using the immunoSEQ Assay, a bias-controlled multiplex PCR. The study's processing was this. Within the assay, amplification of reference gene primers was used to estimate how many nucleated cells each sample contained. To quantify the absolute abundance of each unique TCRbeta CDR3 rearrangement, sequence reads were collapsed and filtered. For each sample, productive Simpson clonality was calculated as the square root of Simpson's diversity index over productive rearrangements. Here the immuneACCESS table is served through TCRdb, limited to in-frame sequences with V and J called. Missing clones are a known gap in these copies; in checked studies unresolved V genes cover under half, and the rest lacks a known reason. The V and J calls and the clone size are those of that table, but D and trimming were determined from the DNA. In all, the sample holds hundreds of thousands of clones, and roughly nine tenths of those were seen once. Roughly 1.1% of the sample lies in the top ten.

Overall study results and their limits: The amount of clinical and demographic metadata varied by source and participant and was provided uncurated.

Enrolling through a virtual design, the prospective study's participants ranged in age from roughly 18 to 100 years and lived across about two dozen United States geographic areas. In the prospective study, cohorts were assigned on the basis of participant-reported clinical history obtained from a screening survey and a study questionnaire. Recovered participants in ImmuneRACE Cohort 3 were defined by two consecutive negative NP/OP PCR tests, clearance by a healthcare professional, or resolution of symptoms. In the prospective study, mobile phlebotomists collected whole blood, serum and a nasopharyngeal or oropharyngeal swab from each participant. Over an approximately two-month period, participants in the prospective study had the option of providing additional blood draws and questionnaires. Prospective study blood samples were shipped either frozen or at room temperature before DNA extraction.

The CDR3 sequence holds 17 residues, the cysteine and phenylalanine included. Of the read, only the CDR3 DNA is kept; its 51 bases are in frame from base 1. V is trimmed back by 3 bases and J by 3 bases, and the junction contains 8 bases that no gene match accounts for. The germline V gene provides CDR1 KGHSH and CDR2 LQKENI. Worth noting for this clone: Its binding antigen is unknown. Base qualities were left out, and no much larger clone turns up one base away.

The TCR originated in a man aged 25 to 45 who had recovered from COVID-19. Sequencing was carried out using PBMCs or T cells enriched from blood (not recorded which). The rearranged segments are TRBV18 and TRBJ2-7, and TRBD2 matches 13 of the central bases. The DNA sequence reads TGTGCCAGCTCACCGGTACCGGGGACTAGCGGGAACTACGAGCAGTACTTC. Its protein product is CASSPVPGTSGNYEQYF.